One TCR beta chain is described in this entry. Trimming stripped 6 bases from V and 2 bases from J, with 16 bases between. Germline CDR1 SNHLY, CDR2 FYNNEI. CDR3 length: 15 residues. The data derive from a study of blood T cell repertoires in COVID-19. At the level of the study: Some COVID-19 samples were acute and others convalescent; all came from the United States, Italy and Spain. Sample material is recorded as cDNA or gDNA derived from T cells, B-cell-depleted T cells, or PBMCs.

In the original processing: Nucleated cell number was recorded as an estimate derived from reference gene primer amplification. Profiled with immunoSEQ multiplex PCR; TCRdb holds only in-frame clones, not every one. For V, J and clone size, that table is used; D and trimming come from the DNA. The table shows about 260,000 clones, with 70% to 90% occurring only once. The chain carries TRBV2 and TRBJ1-1; the D gene is possibly TRBD1 (6 bases). The TCR comes from a human donor in a cohort sampled during active COVID-19. Sequencing input: peripheral blood. CDR3: CASRSEQGPNTEAFF. The CDR3 DNA follows: TGTGCCAGCAGATCTGAACAGGGCCCAAACACTGAAGCTTTCTTT.